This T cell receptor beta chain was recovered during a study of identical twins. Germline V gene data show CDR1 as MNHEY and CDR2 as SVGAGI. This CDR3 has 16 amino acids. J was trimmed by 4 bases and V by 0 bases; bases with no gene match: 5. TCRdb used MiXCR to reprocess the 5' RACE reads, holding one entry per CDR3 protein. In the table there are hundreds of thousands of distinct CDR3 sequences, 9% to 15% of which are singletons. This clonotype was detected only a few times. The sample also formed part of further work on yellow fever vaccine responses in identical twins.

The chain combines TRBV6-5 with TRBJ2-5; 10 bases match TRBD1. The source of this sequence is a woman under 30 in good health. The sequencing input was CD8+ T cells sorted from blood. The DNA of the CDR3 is TGTGCCAGCAGTTACTCGAGGGACAGGGGAAGAGAGACCCAGTACTTC. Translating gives CASSYSRDRGRETQYF.